Listed here are 4 T cell receptor beta chains from one sample, sequenced in a study of T cells in Graves' hyperthyroidism and ophthalmopathy. It was RNA transcripts that yielded the amplified TCR beta CDR3 regions. First-round RT-PCR targeting the TCR CDR3 was performed with the HTBI primer set. TCRdb analysed the multiplex PCR reads with MiXCR anew, one entry per CDR3 protein. This sample has 600,000 to 700,000 distinct CDR3 sequences, with about 45% found just once. The sequenced sample was peripheral blood or thyroid tissue (not recorded which). The receptors stem from an adult man with Graves' disease, either hyperthyroidism or ophthalmopathy (not recorded which).

For this clonotype: The conserved phenylalanine or tryptophan is not found at the CDR3 terminus, so this likely reflects a read error. The limits of the CDR3 on the DNA are not certain, so only TCRdb's listed CDR3 is given. The chain links TRBV7-9 to TRBJ2-3; the table assigns TRBD1, which was not confirmed against the DNA. The CDR3 adds up to 11 amino acids, both ends counted. Germline CDR1 SEHNR, CDR2 FQNEAQ (reference sequence). This chain's CDR3 is CASSLVEGNAY.

Turning to this clonotype: A much bigger clone sits one base away, suggesting this may be a read error. CDR3 protein: CAISYSDGLHTF. The DNA of the CDR3 is TGTGCCATCAGTTACTCGGACGGCCTTCACACCTTC. The chain is built from TRBV6-5 and TRBJ1-2; D gene uncertain. The CDR3 sequence is 12 residues long. Germline CDR1 MNHEY, CDR2 SVGAGI.

V is TRBV7-6 and J is TRBJ2-7, with D possibly TRBD2 on 6 matching bases. The CDR3 runs to 15 residues. From germline, CDR1 is SGHVS and CDR2 FNYEAQ. V dropped 1 base and J dropped 2 bases, with 12 bases sitting between them. The CDR3 nucleotides are TGTGCCAGCAGCTTAGTAGCGGAGCTGACCTACGAGCAGTACTTC. Amino acid sequence: CASSLVAELTYEQYF.

The V gene is TRBV7-8, the J gene TRBJ1-1; weak D call: TRBD1 (5 bases). The CDR3 runs 16 residues. Germline values: CDR1 SGHVS, CDR2 FQNEAQ. Deletions cut 3 bases from V and 4 bases from J, with 18 bases between. The CDR3 nucleotides read TGTGCCAGCAGCTTGGACATTATCGTTGGGTCCACTGAAGCTTTCTTT. This translates into CASSLDIIVGSTEAFF.